Below are 15 T cell receptor beta chains sequenced from a single sample in a study of post-analysis software for immune sequencing data. Their antigens are not known. Built from TCR beta cDNA, the libraries had unique molecular identifiers in them. TCRdb ran MiXCR on the PCR reads and lists one entry per CDR3 protein. Of around 180,000 distinct CDR3 sequences detected, 25% to 35% appear once; the ten largest clones hold around 1.5%. Study-level results: Relative to controls, patients had several TRBV segments at higher frequency, with TRBV5-6, TRBV5-1 and TRBV20-1 among these.

Sequencing was carried out using blood. These receptors were taken from a girl aged 10 to 17 with multiple sclerosis.

This clonotype came up a few times. The chain employs TRBV10-2 and TRBJ2-5; D unresolved. V was cut by 7 bases and J by 2 bases, with 11 bases left in between. The germline gives CDR1 WSHSY, CDR2 SAAADI. The CDR3 totals 13 residues. CDR3 region: CASIPDQQETQYF. In DNA form, the CDR3 reads TGCGCCAGCATCCCCGACCAGCAAGAGACCCAGTACTTC.

This clonotype has at least ten counts. J is TRBJ1-5 and V is TRBV7-9, with a tentative D call TRBD1 (6 bases). Germline lookup yields CDR1 SEHNR and CDR2 FQNEAQ (reference sequence). The length of the CDR3 is 14 residues. Trimming removed 4 bases at V and 6 bases at J, with 13 bases between. The CDR3 DNA sequence: TGTGCCAGCAGCTATGGGGGACAAATTCAGCCCCAGCATTTT. It translates to CASSYGGQIQPQHF.

This clonotype was seen only a few times. The genes are TRBV3-1 and TRBJ2-5; TRBD2 agrees at 15 bases. V shed 1 base, J shed 2 bases, and the junction held 14 bases outside the gene matches. The germline V gene has CDR1 LGHDT and CDR2 YNNKEL (reference sequence). The CDR3 is 21 residues long. CDR3 nucleotides: TGTGCCAGCAGCCAAGGACCCGTACCGGGACTAGCGGGAGGAAGGCAAGAGACCCAGTACTTC. Translation: CASSQGPVPGLAGGRQETQYF.

This clonotype was found many times. CDR3 amino acids: CSVRSTAGEQFF. DNA for the CDR3: TGCAGCGTCAGATCCACCGCCGGTGAGCAGTTCTTC. The chain is built from TRBV29-1 and TRBJ2-1, with D unclear. Trimming took off 6 bases at V and 9 bases at J, with 15 bases between the two ends. This CDR3 region has 12 residues. The V gene's germline CDR1 is SQVTM and CDR2 ANQGSEA.

With respect to this clonotype: A much larger clone lies one base from this, so it may be a read error. The chain combines TRBV6-4 with TRBJ2-1; TRBD2 is a possible D gene (6 bases). Looked up from germline, CDR1 is MRHNA and CDR2 is SNTAGT. This CDR3 spans 14 amino acids. The CDR3 DNA follows: TGTGCCGGCAGTGGGGGGTTCGGCGGGAATGAGCAGTTCTTC. Its protein is CAGSGGFGGNEQFF.

The table lists this clonotype with a few counts. The chain joins TRBV7-2 to TRBJ2-7, with D tentatively TRBD2 (7 bases). The J call is uncertain, as TRBJ2-5 better fits the DNA end. Germline-derived CDR1 and CDR2 are SGHTA and FQGNSA. The CDR3 is 18 amino acids. Here the CDR3 reads CASSLDSWGGRGAKTQYF. CDR3 coding DNA: TGTGCCAGCAGCTTAGATAGTTGGGGGGGACGGGGGGCGAAGACCCAGTACTTC.

This clonotype was seen more than once but under ten times. The rearrangement links TRBV10-1 to TRBJ1-5; D gene uncertain. Trimming stripped 6 bases from V and 6 bases from J, with 12 bases between. CDR1 is WNHNN and CDR2 is SYGVQD in the germline V gene (reference sequence). The CDR3 spans 13 residues. The CDR3 coding sequence is TGCGCCAGCAGACCCAGAGTTGGTCAGCCCCAGCATTTT. Translated: CASRPRVGQPQHF.

This clonotype was counted a few times. The chain joins TRBV12-3 or TRBV12-4 to TRBJ2-7; D uncertain. CDR3 size: 15 residues. V was pared by 6 bases and J by 0 bases, with 15 bases between. CDR3 in amino acids: CASSLLGSGSYEQYF. Here the CDR3 DNA reads TGTGCCAGCAGCCTCCTCGGGTCGGGCTCCTACGAGCAGTACTTC.

This clonotype has only a few counts. The J gene is TRBJ2-4, the V gene TRBV12-5; possible D gene TRBD2, 5 bases. With 6 bases removed from V and 0 bases from J, the gap between germline ends came to 18 bases. The CDR3 consists of 17 residues. Per germline, CDR1 LGHNT and CDR2 FRNRAP. The CDR3 nucleotides are TGTGCTAGTGGACCTCCCGGGCGGGCCCTAGCCAAAAACATTCAGTACTTC. This codes for CASGPPGRALAKNIQYF.

The chain couples TRBV29-1 to TRBJ1-1, with 7 bases that match TRBD1. The J segment lost 5 bases and the V segment lost 3 bases, leaving 3 bases of the junction unmatched. The germline V gene has CDR1 SQVTM and CDR2 ANQGSEA. This CDR3 has 12 amino acids. DNA for the CDR3: TGCAGCGTTGATCAGGGGGGGACTGAAGCTTTCTTT. Translation: CSVDQGGTEAFF. The full variable domain, with the rest looked up from reference TRBV29-1 and TRBJ1-1, is SAVISQKPSRDICQRGTSLTIQCQVDSQVTMMFWYRQQPGQSLTLIATANQGSEATYESGFVIDKFPISRPNLTFSTLTVSNMSPEDSSIYLCSVDQGGTEAFFGQGTRLTVV.

The sample holds many counts of this clonotype. The V gene is TRBV28, the J gene TRBJ2-5; D unclear. V was trimmed by 4 bases and J by 5 bases, leaving 14 bases between them. There are 14 residues in the CDR3. Germline CDR1 MDHEN, CDR2 SYDVKM. CDR3 sequence (DNA): TGTGCCAGCAGTTCGGGCCCTATGTCGGAGACCCAGTACTTC. This codes for CASSSGPMSETQYF.

About this clonotype: With a much larger clone just one base away, this may be a read error. J is TRBJ2-1 and V is TRBV6-1; no reliable D call. CDR3 size: 12 residues. From germline, CDR1 is MNHNS and CDR2 SASEGT. The CDR3 nucleotides are TGTGCCAGCAGGAGCACCAACAATGAGCAGCTCTTC. Translating it yields CASRSTNNEQLF.

On this clonotype: A read error may produce the germline difference seen at one junction end. The chain has TRBV27 and TRBJ2-7, with unresolved D. Looked up from germline, CDR1 is MNHEY and CDR2 is SMNVEV (reference sequence). The CDR3 contains 13 residues. In DNA form, the CDR3 reads TGTGCCAGCAGTTTGGCAGGTTCCTACAAGCAGTACTTC. Its protein product is CASSLAGSYKQYF.

The CDR3 region is CASSRGGGSGTANTDTQYF. In DNA form, the CDR3 reads TGTGCCAGCAGTCGCGGGGGGGGTAGCGGGACCGCTAACACAGATACGCAGTATTTT. The chain has TRBV6-1 and TRBJ2-3; TRBD2 aligns across 9 bases. J was trimmed by 2 bases and V by 5 bases; bases with no gene match: 17. This CDR3 region has 19 residues. In germline, CDR1 is MNHNS, CDR2 SASEGT.

The sample holds many counts of this clonotype. This chain joins TRBV6-5 and TRBJ2-3; no clear D gene. Germline CDR1 and CDR2: MNHEY and SVGAGI. There are 14 residues in the CDR3. The ends were cut back, 5 bases at V and 4 bases at J, with 13 bases in the middle. The CDR3 reads CASSQLGPSDTQYF. For the CDR3, the DNA is TGTGCCAGCAGTCAGCTAGGGCCATCAGATACGCAGTATTTT.